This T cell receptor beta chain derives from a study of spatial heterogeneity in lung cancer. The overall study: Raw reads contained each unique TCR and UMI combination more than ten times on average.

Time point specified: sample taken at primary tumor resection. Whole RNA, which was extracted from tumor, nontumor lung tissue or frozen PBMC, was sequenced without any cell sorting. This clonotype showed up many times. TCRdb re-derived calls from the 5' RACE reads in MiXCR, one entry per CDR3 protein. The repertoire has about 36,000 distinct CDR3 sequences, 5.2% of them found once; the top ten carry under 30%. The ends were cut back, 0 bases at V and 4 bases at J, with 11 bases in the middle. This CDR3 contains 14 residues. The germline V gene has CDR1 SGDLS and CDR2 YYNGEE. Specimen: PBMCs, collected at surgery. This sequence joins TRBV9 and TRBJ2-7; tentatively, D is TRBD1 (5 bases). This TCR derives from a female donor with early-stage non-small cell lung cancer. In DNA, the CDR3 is TGTGCCAGCAGCGTAGCACCAGGGATTTACGAGCAGTACTTC. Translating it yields CASSVAPGIYEQYF.